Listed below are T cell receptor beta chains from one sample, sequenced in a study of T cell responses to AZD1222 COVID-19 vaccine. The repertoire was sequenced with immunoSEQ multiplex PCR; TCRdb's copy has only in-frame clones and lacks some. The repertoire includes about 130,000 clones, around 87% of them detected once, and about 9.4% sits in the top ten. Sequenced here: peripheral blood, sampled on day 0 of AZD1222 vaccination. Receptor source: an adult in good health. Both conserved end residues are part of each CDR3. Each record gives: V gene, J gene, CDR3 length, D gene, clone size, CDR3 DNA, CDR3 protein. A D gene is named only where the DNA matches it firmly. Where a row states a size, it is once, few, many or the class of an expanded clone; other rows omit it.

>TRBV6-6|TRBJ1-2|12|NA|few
TGTGCCAGCAGTAGGTCCCGGCAGGGCTACACCTTC
CASSRSRQGYTF
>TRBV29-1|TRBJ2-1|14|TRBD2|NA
TGCAGCGTAGCGACTAGCGGGGTATACAATGAGCAGTTCTTC
CSVATSGVYNEQFF
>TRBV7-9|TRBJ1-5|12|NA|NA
TGTGCCAGCAGCTTAGGATCTCAGCCCCAGCATTTT
CASSLGSQPQHF
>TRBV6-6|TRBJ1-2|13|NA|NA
TGTGCCAGCAGTTATGATCCCGGTGTTGGCTACACCTTC
CASSYDPGVGYTF
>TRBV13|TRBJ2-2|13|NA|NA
TGTGCCAGCAGCTTTCCTAGTCCCGGGGAGCTGTTTTTT
CASSFPSPGELFF
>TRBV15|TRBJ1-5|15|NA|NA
TGTGCCACCAGCAGAGATAGGAGAACCAATCAGCCCCAGCATTTT
CATSRDRRTNQPQHF
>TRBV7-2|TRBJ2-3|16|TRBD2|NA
TGTGCCAGCAGCTTAGGTAGCGGGAGGGCCACAGATACGCAGTATTTT
CASSLGSGRATDTQYF
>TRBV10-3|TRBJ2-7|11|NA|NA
TGTGCCATCACCGGGACAAACGAGCAGTACTTC
CAITGTNEQYF
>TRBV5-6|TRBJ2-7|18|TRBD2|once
TGTGCCAGCAGCTCCTTCTCGGGACTAGCGGCGAGCTCCTACGAGCAGTACTTC
CASSSFSGLAASSYEQYF
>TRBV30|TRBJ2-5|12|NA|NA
TGTGCCTGGACTAGTCTACAAGAGACCCAGTACTTC
CAWTSLQETQYF
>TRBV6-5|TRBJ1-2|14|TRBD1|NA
TGTGCCTCCTCCCGGGGGGGACAGAACTATGGCTACACCTTC
CASSRGGQNYGYTF
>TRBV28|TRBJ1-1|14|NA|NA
TGTGCCAGCAGACAAGTTATATTGAACACTGAAGCTTTCTTT
CASRQVILNTEAFF
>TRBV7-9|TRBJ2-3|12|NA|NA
TGTGCCAGCAGCTCCTTAACAGATACGCAGTATTTT
CASSSLTDTQYF
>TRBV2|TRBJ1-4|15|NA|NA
TGTGCCCGCTCGCCTGGGGGCCAGGGAGGTGAAAAACTGTTTTTT
CARSPGGQGGEKLFF
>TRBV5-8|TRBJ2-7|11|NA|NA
TGTGCCAGCAGTCAACGCTACGAGCAGTACTTC
CASSQRYEQYF
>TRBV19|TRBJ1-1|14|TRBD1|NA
TGTGCCAGTACCACAGGGGGGGTTGCCACTGAAGCTTTCTTT
CASTTGGVATEAFF
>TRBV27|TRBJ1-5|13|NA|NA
TGTGCCAGCAGTTTATCGGTTGATCAGCCCCAGCATTTT
CASSLSVDQPQHF
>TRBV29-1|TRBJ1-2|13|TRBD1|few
TGCAGCGTAGGACAGGCTACATACTATGGCTACACCTTC
CSVGQATYYGYTF
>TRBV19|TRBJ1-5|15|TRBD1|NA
TGTGCCAGTAGTTCCGCCGGGACAGGCAATCAGCCCCAGCATTTT
CASSSAGTGNQPQHF
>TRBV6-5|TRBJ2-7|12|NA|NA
TGTGCCAGCAGTTTGGCTACGGGCGAGCAGTACTTC
CASSLATGEQYF
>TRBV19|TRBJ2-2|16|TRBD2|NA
TGTGCCAGTAGTATCATCGCTAGCGGGAGAGCCGGGGAGCTGTTTTTT
CASSIIASGRAGELFF
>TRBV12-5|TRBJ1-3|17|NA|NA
TGTGCTAGTGGTTTGTCGCTTCGAGCGAGCTCTGGAAACACCATATATTTT
CASGLSLRASSGNTIYF
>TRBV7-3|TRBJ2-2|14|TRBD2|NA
TGTGCCAGCGGAGCCGGGGGGAGCACCGGGGAGCTGTTTTTT
CASGAGGSTGELFF
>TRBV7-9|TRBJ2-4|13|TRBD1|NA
TGTGCCAGCAGACCGACAGGGTCAAGCATTCAGTACTTC
CASRPTGSSIQYF
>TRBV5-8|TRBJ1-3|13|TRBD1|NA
TGTGCCAGCAGCCAGACAGGGGCCCACACCATATATTTT
CASSQTGAHTIYF
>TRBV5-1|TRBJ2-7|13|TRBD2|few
TGCGCCAGCAGCGAACCGGGGGGCTACGAGCAGTACTTC
CASSEPGGYEQYF
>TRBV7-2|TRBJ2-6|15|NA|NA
TGTGCCAGCAGCTTAGCCTTGGGTGGGGCCAACGTCCTGACTTTC
CASSLALGGANVLTF
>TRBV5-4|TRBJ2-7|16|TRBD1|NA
TGTGCCAGCAGCCCAACCTCCCACAGGGGGTCTGACGAGCAGTACTTC
CASSPTSHRGSDEQYF
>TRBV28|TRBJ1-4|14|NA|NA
TGTGCCAGCAGTTTACAGGGGAGGGATGAAAAACTGTTTTTT
CASSLQGRDEKLFF
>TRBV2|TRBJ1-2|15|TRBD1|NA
TGTGCCAGCAGTAGCTTAGACAGGGGAAACTATGGCTACACCTTC
CASSSLDRGNYGYTF
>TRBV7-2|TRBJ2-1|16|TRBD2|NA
TGTGCCAGCAGCCCGGGGGGGGCGGGAGGTTACAATGAGCAGTTCTTC
CASSPGGAGGYNEQFF
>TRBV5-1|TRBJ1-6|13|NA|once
TGCGCCAGCAGCTTGGACGGGGCTTCACCCCTCCACTTT
CASSLDGASPLHF
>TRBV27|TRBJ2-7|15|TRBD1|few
TGTGCCAGCAGTTTCGCGGGACAGGACTCCTACGAGCAGTACTTC
CASSFAGQDSYEQYF
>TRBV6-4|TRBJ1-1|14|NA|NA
TGTGCCAGCAGTGAGATTATAGGCGGAGTTGTGGCTTTCTTT
CASSEIIGGVVAFF
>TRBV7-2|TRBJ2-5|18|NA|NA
TGTGCCAGCAGCTTAGGCGTACTACCAGGCCGGGGCCAAGAGACCCAGTACTTC
CASSLGVLPGRGQETQYF
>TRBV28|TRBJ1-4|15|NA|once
TGTGCCAGCAGTTTCCAGGGGCTAGGCGATGAAAAACTGTTTTTT
CASSFQGLGDEKLFF
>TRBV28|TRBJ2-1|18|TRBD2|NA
TGTGCCAGCAGTTTAGGGCTAGCGGGAGATTACTCCTACAATGAGCAGTTCTTC
CASSLGLAGDYSYNEQFF
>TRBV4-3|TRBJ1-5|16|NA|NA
TGCGCCAGCAGCCAAGATTTGGCAGGGGCCTCGAGAGCCCAGCATTTT
CASSQDLAGASRAQHF
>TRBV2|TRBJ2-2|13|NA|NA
TGTGCCAGCAGTGCAGAGAACACCGGGGAGCTGTTTTTT
CASSAENTGELFF
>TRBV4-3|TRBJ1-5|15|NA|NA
TGCGCCAGCAGCCAAGATTGGCAGGGCATACAGCCCCAGCATTTT
CASSQDWQGIQPQHF
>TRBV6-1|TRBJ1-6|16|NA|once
TGTGCCAGCAGTGAAGGGGGGGGTCCATATAATTCACCCCTCCACTTT
CASSEGGGPYNSPLHF
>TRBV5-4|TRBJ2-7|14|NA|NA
TGTGCCAGCAGCCAGGGCACTCGTCCCGGGGAGCAGTACTTC
CASSQGTRPGEQYF
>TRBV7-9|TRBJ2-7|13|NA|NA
TGTGCCAGCTCGGGACACCTCTCCTACGAGCAGTACTTC
CASSGHLSYEQYF